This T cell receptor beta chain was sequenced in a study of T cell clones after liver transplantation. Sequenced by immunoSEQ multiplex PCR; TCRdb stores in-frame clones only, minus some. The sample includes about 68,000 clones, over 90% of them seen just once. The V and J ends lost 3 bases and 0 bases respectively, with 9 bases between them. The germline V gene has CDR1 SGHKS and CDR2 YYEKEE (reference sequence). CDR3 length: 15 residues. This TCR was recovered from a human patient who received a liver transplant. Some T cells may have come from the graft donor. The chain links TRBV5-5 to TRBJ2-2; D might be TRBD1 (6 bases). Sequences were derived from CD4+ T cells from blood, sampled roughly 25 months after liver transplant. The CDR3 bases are TGTGCCAGCAGCTCCGGGACAACGAACACCGGGGAGCTGTTTTTT. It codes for CASSSGTTNTGELFF.